These 26 T cell receptor beta chains were all obtained from the same sample, sequenced in a study of T cells in women clearing cervical HPV infection. Assay: immunoSEQ multiplex PCR; the TCRdb copy retains only in-frame clones and omits some. The sample includes approximately 15,000 clones. Sample: blood buffy coat. The receptors stem from a woman between 18 and 69 years old with a cervical HPV16 infection that either progressed to CIN3+ or cleared (not recorded which).

To note about this clone: The observed sequence ends 3 residues before the CDR3 terminus, with the missing tail filled in from the germline J gene. This sequence joins TRBV7-2 and TRBJ1-2, with a weak D call TRBD1 (6 bases). The CDR3 has 12 amino acids. Germline loops: CDR1 SGHTA, CDR2 FQGNSA. The CDR3 DNA, read in part, is TGTGCCAGCAGCTGGCAGGGGAACGCC. Protein sequence: CASSWQGNA. The full CDR3 is CASSWQGNAYTF.

Concerning this clone: The read halts 3 residues ahead of the CDR3 end, with the missing end drawn from the germline J gene. The V call is TRBV28, the J call TRBJ2-1; D is possibly TRBD1 (5 bases). Germline V gene lookup returns CDR1 MDHEN and CDR2 SYDVKM. The CDR3 has 12 residues. V shed 4 bases and J shed 5 bases, with 6 bases lying between them. CDR3 sequence reads: CASSSGHNEQFF. The covered CDR3 bases are TGTGCCAGCAGTTCAGGGCACAATGAG.

Note on this clone: The sequenced fragment ends 3 residues before the CDR3 boundary, so the rest is inferred from the germline J gene. The chain couples TRBV5-6 to TRBJ1-4; D possibly corresponds to TRBD1 (5 bases). CDR3 length: 15 amino acids. Per germline, CDR1 SGHDT and CDR2 YYEEEE. Incomplete CDR3 DNA: TGTGCCAGCAGCTTGGATCTAACTGGGGCCAACGTA. Translating it yields CASSLDLTGANV. The CDR3 as a whole reads CASSLDLTGANVLFF.

A word on this clone: The observed sequence ends 3 residues before the CDR3 terminus, with the missing tail filled in from the germline J gene. This rearrangement joins TRBV7-2 to TRBJ1-2; no clear D gene. The CDR3 sequence is 14 residues long. Germline assignment: CDR1 SGHTA and CDR2 FQGNSA. CDR3 sequence: CASSLLDRPYDYTF. The sequenced CDR3 bases are TGTGCCAGCAGCTTACTAGACCGACCCTACGAC.

As concerns this clone: The CDR3 is cut off 3 residues early in the read; its end comes from the germline J gene. V gene TRBV18 combines with J gene TRBJ2-4; the D is unclear. The CDR3 length is 14 residues. Per germline, CDR1 KGHSH and CDR2 LQKENI. The sequenced part of the CDR3 DNA is TGTGCCAGCTCACCACAGGGTCAGAGGAATGGT. Translating it yields CASSPQGQRNG. The whole CDR3 reads CASSPQGQRNGQYF. Full variable domain (missing parts from reference TRBV18 and TRBJ2-4): NAGVMQNPRHLVRRRGQEARLRCSPMKGHSHVYWYRQLPEEGLKFMVYLQKENIIDESGMPKERFSAEFPKEGPSILRIQQVVRGDSAAYFCASSPQGQRNGQYFGAGTRLSVL.

Turning to this clone: The junction differs from germline at one of its ends, possibly a read error. The CDR3 extends 3 residues past the end of the read, so its final part is completed from the germline J gene. This sample also contains other DNA sequences that code for the same CDR3. J is TRBJ1-3 and V is TRBV7-6; weak D call: TRBD1 (5 bases). Per the germline V gene, CDR1 is SGHVS and CDR2 is FNYEAQ. The length of the CDR3 is 15 residues. CDR3 DNA (partial): TGTGCCAGCAGCAAAGGACAAGGCGATGGAAACACT. Translating gives CASSKGQGDGNT. The whole CDR3 reads CASSKGQGDGNTIYF.

Concerning this clone itself: The missing CDR3 end, 3 residues past where the read stops, is filled in from the germline J gene. The chain combines TRBV7-2 with TRBJ2-2; D is possibly TRBD2 (5 bases). From germline, CDR1 is SGHTA and CDR2 FQGNSA. The CDR3 is made up of 15 amino acids. Partial CDR3 DNA: TGTGCCAGCAGCTCCCGGGGAAGACGGAATTCACCG. This encodes CASSSRGRRNSP. The whole CDR3 reads CASSSRGRRNSPLFF.

For this clone: The read ends 3 residues early relative to the CDR3; the germline J gene fills the gap. The rearrangement links TRBV6-2 or TRBV6-3 to TRBJ1-2; perhaps TRBD1 as D (6 bases). CDR3 length equals 15 residues. Germline V gene lookup returns CDR1 MNHEY and CDR2 SVGEGT. The CDR3: CASSTGTSGYNDYTF. Incomplete CDR3 DNA: TGTGCCAGCAGTACAGGGACTAGCGGTTACAATGAC.

Concerning this clone: Read sequence stops 3 residues before the CDR3 end, and the germline J gene provides the missing end. The chain joins TRBV4-2 to TRBJ1-5; tentatively, D is TRBD1 (6 bases). V lost 0 bases to trimming and J lost 6 bases, with 12 bases between them. Germline CDR1 is LGHNA and CDR2 is YNFKEQ. CDR3 size: 15 residues. The CDR3 DNA, read in part, is TGTGCCAGCAGCCAAGAAGCAGGGGTAGGTCAGCCC. This codes for CASSQEAGVGQP. The whole CDR3 is CASSQEAGVGQPQHF.

Comment on this clone: The read stops 3 residues short of the end of the CDR3; the missing end is completed from the germline J gene. The chain carries TRBV6-1 and TRBJ1-1; D gene ambiguous. CDR3 length: 15 amino acids. Germline V gene lookup returns CDR1 MNHNS and CDR2 SASEGT. V lost 2 bases, J lost 0 bases, and 10 bases lay in between. The CDR3 DNA, read in part, is TGTGCCAGCAGTGAATGGTCGGTAATGAACACTGAA. Translated: CASSEWSVMNTE. In full, the CDR3 reads CASSEWSVMNTEAFF.

Notes on this clone: The read finishes 3 residues shy of the CDR3 end, and the germline J gene is used to complete it. The chain employs TRBV5-5 and TRBJ2-6, with D maybe TRBD1 (6 bases). This CDR3 has 13 residues. Trimming removed 8 bases from V and 1 base from J, with 7 bases in between. Per the germline V gene, CDR1 is SGHKS and CDR2 is YYEKEE (reference sequence). The sequenced CDR3 bases are TGTGCCAGTAGGGGGTCTGGGGCCAACGTC. It yields the protein CASRGSGANV. The complete CDR3 sequence is CASRGSGANVLTF.

About this clone: The read halts 3 residues ahead of the CDR3 end, with the missing end drawn from the germline J gene. The chain recombines TRBV29-1 with TRBJ2-3, with 11 bases that match TRBD1. The CDR3 has 12 amino acids. Germline V gene lookup returns CDR1 SQVTM and CDR2 ANQGSEA. Trimming removed 7 bases from V and 8 bases from J; junction bases left unmatched: 5. CDR3 bases read: TGCAGCGGAGGGACAGGGGGTTTTACG. It encodes CSGGTGGFT. The CDR3 in its entirety is CSGGTGGFTQYF.

On this clone: The read comes to an end 3 residues before the CDR3 does, leaving the germline J gene to fill in the end. This rearrangement joins TRBV5-6 to TRBJ2-1; maybe TRBD2 (6 bases). The CDR3 is 15 residues long. Looked up from germline, CDR1 is SGHDT and CDR2 is YYEEEE. V lost 5 bases to trimming and J lost 9 bases, with 21 bases between them. The CDR3 DNA, read in part, is TGTGCCAGCAGAACTATAGCGGTCCCCCGAAGTGAG. It codes for CASRTIAVPRSE. The complete CDR3 protein is CASRTIAVPRSEQFF. The variable domain in full, with the rest retrieved from reference TRBV5-6 and TRBJ2-1, is DAGVTQSPTHLIKTRGQQVTLRCSPKSGHDTVSWYQQALGQGPQFIFQYYEEEERQRGNFPDRFSGHQFPNYSSELNVNALLLGDSALYLCASRTIAVPRSEQFFGPGTRLTVL.

Note on this clone: The read stops 3 residues short of the end of the CDR3; the missing end is completed from the germline J gene. This rearrangement joins TRBV18 to TRBJ1-2, with 7 bases fitting TRBD1. The CDR3 is 14 residues long. Per germline, CDR1 KGHSH and CDR2 LQKENI. The part of the CDR3 DNA that was read is TGTGCCAGCTCACCTCGGGACAGAGCCTACGAC. Amino acids: CASSPRDRAYD. The whole CDR3 reads CASSPRDRAYDYTF.

On this clone itself: Read sequence stops 3 residues before the CDR3 end, and the germline J gene provides the missing end. The sample holds other DNA sequences that translate to the same CDR3. The chain carries TRBV2 and TRBJ1-3; 7 bases align to TRBD1. The CDR3 runs to 14 residues. Losses at the gene ends were 3 bases for V and 1 base for J; bases not matched to a gene: 0. Germline CDR1 is SNHLY and CDR2 is FYNNEI. The part of the CDR3 DNA that was read is TGTGCCAGCAGTGACAGGGGGTCTGGAAACACC. The encoded protein is CASSDRGSGNT. The whole CDR3 region reads CASSDRGSGNTIYF.

By frequency, this clone is medium-sized (0.01 to 0.1%). The sequenced fragment ends 3 residues before the CDR3 boundary, so the rest is inferred from the germline J gene. The chain recombines TRBV20-1 with TRBJ2-3; 8 bases match TRBD1. The CDR3 is 16 amino acids. Germline CDR1 DFQATT, CDR2 SNEGSKA (reference sequence). V gave up 4 bases and J gave up 0 bases; unmatched junction bases: 9. The sequenced part of the CDR3 DNA is TGCAGTGCTAATGACAACCAGGGGGCAAGCACAGATACG. Its translation is CSANDNQGASTDT. The entire CDR3 protein is CSANDNQGASTDTQYF.

A note on this clone: Compared with germline, one end of the junction differs, possibly owing to a read error. Read sequence stops 3 residues before the CDR3 end, and the germline J gene provides the missing end. Other DNA variants within this sample encode the same CDR3. The chain uses TRBV5-6 and TRBJ1-3; D unclear. The CDR3 has 15 residues. The germline V gene encodes CDR1 SGHDT and CDR2 YYEEEE. The sequenced CDR3 bases are TGTGCCAGCAGCTTTCTTACGGGTTCTGGAAACACA. This codes for CASSFLTGSGNT. The whole CDR3 is CASSFLTGSGNTIYF.

Concerning this clone itself: Read sequence stops 3 residues before the CDR3 end, and the germline J gene provides the missing end. The chain links TRBV2 to TRBJ2-7, with 11 bases fitting TRBD2. Germline CDR1 reads SNHLY; CDR2 reads FYNNEI. The CDR3 runs to 12 residues. With 8 bases clipped from V and 4 bases from J, the junction kept 1 base outside the gene matches. The CDR3 is CASASGGYEQYF. The DNA read from the CDR3 is TGTGCCAGCGCTAGCGGGGGGTACGAG.

Turning to this clone: The CDR3 end lies 3 residues beyond the end of the read and is filled in from the germline J gene. This chain uses TRBV29-1 with TRBJ2-1; maybe TRBD1 (6 bases). The CDR3 is 14 amino acids. Germline lookup yields CDR1 SQVTM and CDR2 ANQGSEA. V lost 4 bases and J lost 4, with 14 bases in between. This CDR3 is CSVGRDTGYNEQFF. The sequenced CDR3 bases are TGCAGCGTTGGCCGGGACACAGGATACAATGAG.

With respect to this clone: The read ends 3 residues before the CDR3 terminus; that terminus is restored from the germline J gene. The genes are TRBV6-2 or TRBV6-3 and TRBJ2-7, with 8 bases matching TRBD2. J gave up 0 bases and V 11 bases, and 12 bases lay outside the gene matches. CDR1 MNHEY and CDR2 SVGEGT come from the germline V gene. CDR3 length equals 15 residues. The CDR3 sequence: CAVTDGGANSYEQYF. The sequenced CDR3 bases are TGTGCCGTCACGGACGGGGGGGCCAACTCCTACGAG.

About this clone itself: The CDR3 end lies 3 residues beyond the end of the read and is filled in from the germline J gene. The chain couples TRBV7-2 to TRBJ2-3; D is unclear. The CDR3 covers 15 residues. The germline V gene encodes CDR1 SGHTA and CDR2 FQGNSA. CDR3: CASSLGGLPKETQYF. CDR3 bases read: TGTGCCAGCAGCTTAGGTGGGCTGCCAAAGGAGACG. Full variable domain (outside the CDR3, taken from reference TRBV7-2 and TRBJ2-3): GAGVSQSPSNKVTEKGKDVELRCDPISGHTALYWYRQSLGQGLEFLIYFQGNSAPDKSGLPSDRFSAERTGGSVSTLTIQRTQQEDSAVYLCASSLGGLPKETQYFGPGTRLTVL.

Worth noting for this clone: The read gets to within 3 residues of the CDR3 end, and the germline J gene fills in the rest. V usage is TRBV7-2 and J usage is TRBJ1-5; D is possibly TRBD1 (6 bases). Germline lookup yields CDR1 SGHTA and CDR2 FQGNSA. The CDR3 sequence is 13 residues long. Trimming stripped 5 bases from V and 6 bases from J, with 11 bases between. CDR3 sequence reads: CASSVRGAQPQHF. The sequenced part of the CDR3 DNA is TGTGCCAGCAGCGTCAGGGGAGCTCAGCCC.

With regard to this clone: The CDR3 end falls 3 residues outside the read, so it is completed with the germline J gene. V and J are TRBV18 and TRBJ1-1; tentatively, D is TRBD1 (5 bases). V gave up 0 bases and J gave up 2 bases, with 10 bases separating them. From germline, CDR1 is KGHSH and CDR2 LQKENI. The CDR3 spans 15 residues. The CDR3 bases that were read are TGTGCCAGCTCACCACCGTCGACAGACAACACTGAA. It is translated as CASSPPSTDNTE. The whole CDR3 protein is CASSPPSTDNTEAFF.

About this clone itself: Read sequence stops 3 residues before the CDR3 end, and the germline J gene provides the missing end. V is TRBV10-2 and J is TRBJ1-4, with 7 bases fitting TRBD1. Germline assignment: CDR1 WSHSY and CDR2 SAAADI. The CDR3 loop spans 14 amino acids. V dropped 6 bases and J dropped 8; count of bases not matched to a gene: 9. CDR3 region: CASREPGQREKLFF. CDR3 DNA, as far as it was read: TGCGCCAGCAGGGAACCGGGACAGCGCGAAAAA.

CDR3 amino acids: CASSQDRYEQYF. The covered CDR3 bases are TGTGCCAGCAGCCAGGACAGGTACGAG. The chain carries TRBV7-2 and TRBJ2-7, with TRBD1 matching 7 bases. Read sequence stops 3 residues before the CDR3 end, and the germline J gene provides the missing end. Germline lookup yields CDR1 SGHTA and CDR2 FQGNSA. Trimming cost V 5 bases and J 4 bases; bases outside gene matches: 2. The CDR3 sequence is 12 residues long.

Remarks on this clone: Read coverage stops 3 residues before the CDR3 terminus; the germline J gene supplies the remainder. Other DNA sequences in this specimen translate into the identical CDR3. This chain uses TRBV6-2 or TRBV6-3 with TRBJ1-1; no clear D gene. The CDR3 has 11 residues. CDR1 and CDR2 (germline): MNHEY, SVGEGT. CDR3 region: CASSYSYEAFF. The DNA read from the CDR3 is TGTGCCAGCAGTTACTCCTACGAG.